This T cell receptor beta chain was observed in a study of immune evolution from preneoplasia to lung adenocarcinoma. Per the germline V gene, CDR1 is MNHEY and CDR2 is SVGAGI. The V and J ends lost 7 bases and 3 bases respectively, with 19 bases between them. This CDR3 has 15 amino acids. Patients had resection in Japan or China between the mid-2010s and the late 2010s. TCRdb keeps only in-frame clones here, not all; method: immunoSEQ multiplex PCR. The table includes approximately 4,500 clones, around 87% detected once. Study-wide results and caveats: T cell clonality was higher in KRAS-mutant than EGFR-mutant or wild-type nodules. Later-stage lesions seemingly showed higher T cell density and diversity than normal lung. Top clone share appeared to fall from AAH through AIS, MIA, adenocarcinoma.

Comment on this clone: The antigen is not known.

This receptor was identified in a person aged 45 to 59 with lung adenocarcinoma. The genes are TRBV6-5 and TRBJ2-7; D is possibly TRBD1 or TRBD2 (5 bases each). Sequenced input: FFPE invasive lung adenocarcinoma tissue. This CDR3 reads CASTAALKGSYEQYF. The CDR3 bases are TGTGCCAGCACCGCTGCCCTCAAGGGGAGCTACGAGCAGTACTTC.